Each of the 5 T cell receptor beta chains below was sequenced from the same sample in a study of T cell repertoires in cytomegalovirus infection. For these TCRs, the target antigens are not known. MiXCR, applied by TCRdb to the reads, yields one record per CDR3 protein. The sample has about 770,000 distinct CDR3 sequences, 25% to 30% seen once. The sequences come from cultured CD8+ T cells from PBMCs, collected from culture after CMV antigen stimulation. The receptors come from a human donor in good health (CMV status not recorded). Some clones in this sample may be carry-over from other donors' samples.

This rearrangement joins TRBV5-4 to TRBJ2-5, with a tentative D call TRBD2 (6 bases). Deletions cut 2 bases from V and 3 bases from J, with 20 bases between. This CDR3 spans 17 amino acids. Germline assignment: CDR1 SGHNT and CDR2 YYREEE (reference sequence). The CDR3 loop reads CASSFLSGLGLEETQYF. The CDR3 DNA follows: TGTGCCAGCAGCTTCCTCTCGGGACTGGGCCTCGAAGAGACCCAGTACTTC.

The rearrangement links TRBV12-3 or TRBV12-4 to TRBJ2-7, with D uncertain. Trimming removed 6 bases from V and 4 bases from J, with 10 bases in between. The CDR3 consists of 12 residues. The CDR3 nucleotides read TGTGCCAGCAGCCAGGAACGTTACGAGCAGTACGTC. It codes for CASSQERYEQYV.

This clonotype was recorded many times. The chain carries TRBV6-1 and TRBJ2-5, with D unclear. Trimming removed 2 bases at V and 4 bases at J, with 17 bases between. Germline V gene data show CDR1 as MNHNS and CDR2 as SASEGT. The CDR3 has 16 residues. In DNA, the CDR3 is TGTGCCAGCAGTGAATTCAGTGGGTTGGCCGGAGAGACCCAGTACTTC. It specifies CASSEFSGLAGETQYF.

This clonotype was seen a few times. CDR3 nucleotide sequence: TGCGCCAGCAGCAGTGGACAGGGGGCCCTCCAAGAGACCCAGTACTTC. This codes for CASSSGQGALQETQYF. The chain has TRBV5-1 and TRBJ2-5, with 11 bases fitting TRBD1. Per the germline V gene, CDR1 is SGHRS and CDR2 is YFSETQ. V shed 4 bases and J 1 base; nucleotides not matched to a gene: 6. CDR3 length equals 16 residues.

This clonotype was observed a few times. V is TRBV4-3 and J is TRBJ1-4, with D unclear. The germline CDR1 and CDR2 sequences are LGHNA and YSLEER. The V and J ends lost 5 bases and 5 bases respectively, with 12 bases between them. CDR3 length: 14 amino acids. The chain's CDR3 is CASSSTLGNEKLFF. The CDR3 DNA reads TGCGCCAGCAGCTCGACTTTGGGCAATGAAAAACTGTTTTTT.